This TCR beta chain was found in a study of OX40 agonist ivuxolimab in advanced cancers. Study in general: People in dose escalation had one of these cancers: hepatocellular carcinoma, melanoma, renal cell or head and neck cancer. Partial responses were seen in three patients, one with hepatocellular carcinoma and two with cutaneous melanoma. Findings of the study overall: CD8+ T cells showed, on average, more clonal expansion than CD4+ cells. Antigen specificity remained undetermined for the expanded peripheral T cells.

Sequenced by immunoSEQ multiplex PCR; TCRdb stores in-frame clones only, minus some. The sample yields some 39,000 clones, more than 65% seen once. Turning to this clone: Antigen specificity is unknown.

Specimen: CD4+ or CD8+ T cells sorted from blood, collected in a trial of the OX40 agonist ivuxolimab. The receptor comes from an adult with an advanced solid tumor such as melanoma, head and neck, liver or kidney cancer.

The CDR3 DNA follows: TGTGCCAGCAGGCTGGACAGGAACTATGGCTACACCTTC. Translating it yields CASRLDRNYGYTF. The V gene is TRBV28, the J gene TRBJ1-2; TRBD1 matches at 7 bases. This CDR3 contains 13 residues. The germline V gene has CDR1 MDHEN and CDR2 SYDVKM. The trim removed 6 bases at V and 2 bases at J, leaving 3 bases unmatched.